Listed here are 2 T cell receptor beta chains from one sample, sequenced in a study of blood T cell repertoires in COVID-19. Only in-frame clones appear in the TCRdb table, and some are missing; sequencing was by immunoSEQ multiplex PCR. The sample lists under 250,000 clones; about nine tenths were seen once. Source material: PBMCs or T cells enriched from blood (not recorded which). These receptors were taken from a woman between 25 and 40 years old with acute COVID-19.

The CDR3 loop is CASSLGGGTRSYEQYF. The CDR3 DNA reads as TGCGCCAGCAGCTTGGGTGGAGGAACTCGGTCCTACGAGCAGTACTTC. The V call is TRBV5-1, the J call TRBJ2-7; D may be TRBD2 (5 bases). CDR1 and CDR2 from the germline V gene are SGHRS and YFSETQ. The CDR3 totals 16 residues. Trimming left V 0 bases short and J 1 base short, with 14 bases between.

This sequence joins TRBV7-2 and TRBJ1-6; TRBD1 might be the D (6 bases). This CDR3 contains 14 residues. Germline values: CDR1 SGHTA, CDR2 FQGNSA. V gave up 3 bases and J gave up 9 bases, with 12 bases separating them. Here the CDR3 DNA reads TGTGCCAGCAGCTTGGCTACAGGGACTTCACCCCTCCACTTT. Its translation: CASSLATGTSPLHF.